Presented here are 13 T cell receptor beta chains from one specimen sequenced in a study of blood T cells in healthy people across ages. Combining a sample-barcoded 5' primer with a J-beta primer mix, a second PCR ran for about 6 to 12 cycles. MiXCR, applied by TCRdb to the 5' RACE reads, yields one record per CDR3 protein. The sample includes approximately 770,000 distinct CDR3 sequences, roughly 64% seen only once; the top ten take approximately 21%. The sample comprised blood. The source of these receptors is a man aged 25-40 years in good health.

The V call is TRBV7-2, the J call TRBJ2-7; the match to TRBD1 covers 7 bases. Germline V gives CDR1 SGHTA, CDR2 FQGNSA. The CDR3 has 12 amino acids. The J segment lost 6 bases and the V segment lost 6 bases, leaving 5 bases of the junction unmatched. CDR3 sequence (DNA): TGTGCCAGCAGTCCATACAGGGGCGAGCAGTACTTC. Translation gives CASSPYRGEQYF. Combining the CDR3 with reference TRBV7-2 and TRBJ2-7 gives the whole variable domain GAGVSQSPSNKVTEKGKDVELRCDPISGHTALYWYRQSLGQGLEFLIYFQGNSAPDKSGLPSDRFSAERTGGSVSTLTIQRTQQEDSAVYLCASSPYRGEQYFGPGTRLTVT.

This clonotype was found a few times. The chain is built from TRBV4-2 and TRBJ2-7, with D tentatively TRBD1 (6 bases). Germline V lookup: CDR1 LGHNA, CDR2 YNFKEQ. The CDR3 runs to 16 residues. V lost 0 bases and J 0 bases, leaving 12 bases between the germline ends. CDR3 sequence reads: CASSQDLRGSSYEQYF. The CDR3 bases are TGTGCCAGCAGCCAAGATTTGAGGGGGAGCTCCTACGAGCAGTACTTC.

The chain has TRBV7-6 and TRBJ2-5; D is perhaps TRBD2 (6 bases). Between the trimmed V and J ends, which lost 5 bases and 2 bases, there was a span of 12 bases. Germline V gene lookup returns CDR1 SGHVS and CDR2 FNYEAQ. The CDR3 is made up of 14 amino acids. CDR3 sequence (DNA): TGTGCCAGCAGCCCCGCGGGGAGACAAGAGACCCAGTACTTC. The encoded protein is CASSPAGRQETQYF. Looking up the rest from reference TRBV7-6 and TRBJ2-5 gives the full variable domain: GAGVSQSPRYKVTKRGQDVALRCDPISGHVSLYWYRQALGQGPEFLTYFNYEAQQDKSGLPNDRFSAERPEGSISTLTIQRTEQRDSAMYRCASSPAGRQETQYFGPGTRLLVL.

The rearrangement links TRBV20-1 to TRBJ2-3; D is undetermined. CDR1 DFQATT and CDR2 SNEGSKA come from the germline V gene (reference sequence). The CDR3 is made up of 13 amino acids. Trimming took 3 bases from V and 3 from J, leaving 10 bases between them. CDR3 sequence: CSASQSRTDTQYF. The CDR3 bases are TGCAGTGCTAGTCAGAGTCGGACAGATACGCAGTATTTT.

The chain combines TRBV12-3 or TRBV12-4 with TRBJ2-3, with TRBD2 identical over 9 bases. V lost 0 bases to trimming and J lost 3 bases; unmatched junction nucleotides: 7. This CDR3 is 17 amino acids long. The CDR3 protein is CASSLAQAGGRTDTQYF. The CDR3 DNA sequence: TGTGCCAGCAGTTTAGCGCAGGCGGGGGGGCGTACAGATACGCAGTATTTT.

The chain links TRBV7-9 to TRBJ2-7; 13 bases agree with TRBD2. With 5 bases clipped from V and 4 bases from J, the junction kept 17 bases outside the gene matches. CDR1 and CDR2 (germline): SEHNR, FQNEAQ (reference sequence). This CDR3 is 19 amino acids long. This CDR3 reads CASSPSLELAGGPLYEQYF. The DNA for the CDR3 is TGTGCCAGCAGCCCCTCGCTGGAACTAGCGGGAGGGCCGCTTTACGAGCAGTACTTC. The full variable domain, in which reference TRBV7-9 and TRBJ2-7 provide the parts outside the CDR3, is DTGVSQNPRHKITKRGQNVTFRCDPISEHNRLYWYRQTLGQGPEFLTYFQNEAQLEKSRLLSDRFSAERPKGSFSTLEIQRTEQGDSAMYLCASSPSLELAGGPLYEQYFGPGTRLTVT.

This clonotype was seen more than once but under ten times. The CDR3 protein is CASTLALGGASYNEQFF. The CDR3 DNA is TGTGCCAGCACCCTAGCGCTGGGGGGGGCAAGCTACAATGAGCAGTTCTTC. This sequence joins TRBV12-3 or TRBV12-4 and TRBJ2-1; D is possibly TRBD2 (7 bases). The CDR3 extends over 17 amino acids. The V gene lost 7 bases and the J gene lost 3 bases, with 22 bases spanning the gap.

The chain uses TRBV10-3 and TRBJ2-7, with a tentative D call TRBD1 (6 bases). Germline V gives CDR1 ENHRY, CDR2 SYGVKD. The V end was cut by 7 bases, the J end by 7 bases, with 17 bases between. The CDR3 spans 13 residues. CDR3 protein: CAITSTGSREQYF. CDR3 in DNA: TGTGCCATCACATCGACAGGATCTAGGGAGCAGTACTTC.

This sequence joins TRBV6-2 or TRBV6-3 and TRBJ1-2; unclear D gene. Germline V gene lookup returns CDR1 MNHEY and CDR2 SVGEGT. V dropped 0 bases and J dropped 6 bases, with 17 bases sitting between them. The CDR3 sequence is 16 residues long. CDR3 DNA sequence: TGTGCCAGCAGTTACTCGATGCCTCCCCCGGATGATGGCTACACCTTC. Translating it yields CASSYSMPPPDDGYTF.

This sequence joins TRBV20-1 and TRBJ2-3; tentatively, D is TRBD1 (6 bases). The CDR3 is made up of 13 amino acids. The ends were cut back, 8 bases at V and 3 bases at J, with 15 bases in the middle. Germline V gives CDR1 DFQATT, CDR2 SNEGSKA (reference sequence). CDR3 in amino acids: CSIKGGVTDTQYF. In DNA, the CDR3 is TGCAGTATAAAAGGGGGTGTAACAGATACGCAGTATTTT.

The chain links TRBV20-1 to TRBJ2-7; D call uncertain. Judging by the DNA end, TRBJ2-5 fits better; the J call may be wrong. This CDR3 has 12 amino acids. The germline V gene encodes CDR1 DFQATT and CDR2 SNEGSKA (reference sequence). The CDR3: CSASPRPGTQYF. The CDR3 coding sequence is TGCAGTGCTAGCCCCAGGCCAGGGACCCAGTACTTC.

The J gene is TRBJ2-7, the V gene TRBV4-2; 8 positions agree with TRBD2. Germline assignment: CDR1 LGHNA and CDR2 YNFKEQ. This CDR3 is built from 15 residues. Trimming cost V 7 bases and J 1 base; bases outside gene matches: 9. The CDR3 DNA reads as TGTGCCAGCAATTCATTTAGCGGGATTTCCTACGAGCAGTACTTC. Translating it yields CASNSFSGISYEQYF.

The V and J genes are TRBV20-1 and TRBJ2-7; no clear D. Trimming pared 1 base from V and 0 bases from J, leaving 16 bases between. Germline V gene lookup returns CDR1 DFQATT and CDR2 SNEGSKA (reference sequence). CDR3 size: 16 residues. CDR3 sequence (DNA): TGCAGTGCTAGAGTCTCTCCCTACCCCCACTCCTACGAGCAGTACTTC. Residues: CSARVSPYPHSYEQYF.